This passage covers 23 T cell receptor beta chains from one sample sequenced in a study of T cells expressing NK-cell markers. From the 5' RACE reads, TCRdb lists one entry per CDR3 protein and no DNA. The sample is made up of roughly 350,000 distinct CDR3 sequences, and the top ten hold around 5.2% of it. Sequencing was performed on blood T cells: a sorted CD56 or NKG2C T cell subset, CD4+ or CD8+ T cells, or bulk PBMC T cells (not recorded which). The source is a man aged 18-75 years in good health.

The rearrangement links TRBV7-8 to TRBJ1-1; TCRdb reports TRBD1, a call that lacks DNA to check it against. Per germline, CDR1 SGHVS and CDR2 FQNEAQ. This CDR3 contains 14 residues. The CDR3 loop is CASSFPDLNTEAFF.

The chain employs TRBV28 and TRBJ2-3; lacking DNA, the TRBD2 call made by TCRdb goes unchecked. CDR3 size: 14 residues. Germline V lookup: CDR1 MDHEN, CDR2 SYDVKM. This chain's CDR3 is CASGSWWATDTQYF.

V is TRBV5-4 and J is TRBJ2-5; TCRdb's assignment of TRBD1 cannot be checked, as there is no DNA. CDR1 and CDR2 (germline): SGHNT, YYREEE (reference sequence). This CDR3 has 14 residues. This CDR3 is CASSFRQDSETQYF.

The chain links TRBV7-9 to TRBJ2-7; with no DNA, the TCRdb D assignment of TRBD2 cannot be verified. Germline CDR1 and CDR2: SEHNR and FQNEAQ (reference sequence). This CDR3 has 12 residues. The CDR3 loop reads CASEGTVYEQYF.

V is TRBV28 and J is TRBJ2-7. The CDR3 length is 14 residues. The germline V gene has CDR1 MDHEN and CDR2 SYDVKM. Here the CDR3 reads CASSKQIGFYEQYF. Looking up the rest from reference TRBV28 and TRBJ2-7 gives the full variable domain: DVKVTQSSRYLVKRTGEKVFLECVQDMDHENMFWYRQDPGLGLRLIYFSYDVKMKEKGDIPEGYSVSREKKERFSLILESASTNQTSMYLCASSKQIGFYEQYFGPGTRLTVT.

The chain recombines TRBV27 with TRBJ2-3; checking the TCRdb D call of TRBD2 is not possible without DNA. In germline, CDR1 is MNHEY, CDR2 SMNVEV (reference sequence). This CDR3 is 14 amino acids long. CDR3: CATTRRASTDTQYF.

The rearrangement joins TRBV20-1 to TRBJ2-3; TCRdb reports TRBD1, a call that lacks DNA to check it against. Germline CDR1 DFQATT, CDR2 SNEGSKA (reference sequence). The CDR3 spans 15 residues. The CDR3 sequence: CSARITGISTDTQYF.

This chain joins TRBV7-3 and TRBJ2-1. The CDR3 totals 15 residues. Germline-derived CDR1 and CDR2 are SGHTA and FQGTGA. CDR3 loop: CASSLRTGSNNEQFF.

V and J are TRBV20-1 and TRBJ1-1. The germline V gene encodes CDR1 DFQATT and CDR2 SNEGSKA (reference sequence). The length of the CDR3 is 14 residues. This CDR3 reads CSASYGSRNTEAFF.

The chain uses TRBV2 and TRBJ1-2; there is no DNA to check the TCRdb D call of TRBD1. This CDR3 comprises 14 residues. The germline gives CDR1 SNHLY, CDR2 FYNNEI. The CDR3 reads CASSVQGGQVGYTF.

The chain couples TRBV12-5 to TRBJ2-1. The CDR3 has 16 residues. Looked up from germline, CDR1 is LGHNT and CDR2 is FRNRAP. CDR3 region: CASGPQRTGSHNEQFF.

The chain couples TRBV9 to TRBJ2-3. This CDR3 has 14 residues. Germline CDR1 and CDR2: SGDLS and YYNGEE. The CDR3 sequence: CASSVGRGQDTQYF.

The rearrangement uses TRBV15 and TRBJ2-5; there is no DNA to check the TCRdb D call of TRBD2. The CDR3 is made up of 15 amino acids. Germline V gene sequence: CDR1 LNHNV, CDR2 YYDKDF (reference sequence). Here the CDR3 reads CATSSWEGVRGTQYF.

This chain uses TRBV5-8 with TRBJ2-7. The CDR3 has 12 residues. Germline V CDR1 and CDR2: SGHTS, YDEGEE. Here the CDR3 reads CASSKGIYEQYF. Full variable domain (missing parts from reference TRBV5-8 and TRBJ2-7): EAGVTQSPTHLIKTRGQQATLRCSPISGHTSVYWYQQALGLGLQFLLWYDEGEERNRGNFPPRFSGRQFPNYSSELNVNALELEDSALYLCASSKGIYEQYFGPGTRLTVT.

The CDR3 loop is CASSLLGVLEYNEQFF. This chain uses TRBV7-8 with TRBJ2-1; TCRdb's assignment of TRBD1 cannot be checked, as there is no DNA. This CDR3 is built from 16 residues. Germline CDR1 and CDR2: SGHVS and FQNEAQ.

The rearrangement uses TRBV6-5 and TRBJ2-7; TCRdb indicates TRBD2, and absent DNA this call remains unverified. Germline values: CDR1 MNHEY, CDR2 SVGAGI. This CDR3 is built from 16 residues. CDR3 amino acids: CASSSLPGLAGNEQYF.

CDR3 amino acids: CASSLGGSEPQHF. V gene TRBV7-2 combines with J gene TRBJ1-5; TCRdb's D call of TRBD1 is untestable without DNA. The CDR3 runs 13 residues. Germline CDR1 and CDR2: SGHTA and FQGNSA. The complete variable domain, with remaining parts taken from reference TRBV7-2 and TRBJ1-5, reads GAGVSQSPSNKVTEKGKDVELRCDPISGHTALYWYRQSLGQGLEFLIYFQGNSAPDKSGLPSDRFSAERTGGSVSTLTIQRTQQEDSAVYLCASSLGGSEPQHFGDGTRLSIL.

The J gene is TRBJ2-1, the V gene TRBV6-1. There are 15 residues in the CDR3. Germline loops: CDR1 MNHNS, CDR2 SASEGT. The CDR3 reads CASSRLASSYNEQFF.

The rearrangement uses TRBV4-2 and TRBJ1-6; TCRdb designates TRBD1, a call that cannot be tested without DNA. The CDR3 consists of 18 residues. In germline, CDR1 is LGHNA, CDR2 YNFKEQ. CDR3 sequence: CASSQHRGLVGYNSPLHF.

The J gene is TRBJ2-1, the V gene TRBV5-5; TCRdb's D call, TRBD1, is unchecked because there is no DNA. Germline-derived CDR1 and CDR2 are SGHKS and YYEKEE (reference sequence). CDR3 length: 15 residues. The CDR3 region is CASSLVVTGGNEQFF.

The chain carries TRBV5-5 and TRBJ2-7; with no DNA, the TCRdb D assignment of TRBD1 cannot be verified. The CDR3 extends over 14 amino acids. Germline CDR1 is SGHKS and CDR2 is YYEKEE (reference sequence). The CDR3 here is CASSLDGHSYEQYF. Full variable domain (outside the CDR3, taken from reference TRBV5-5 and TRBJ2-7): DAGVTQSPTHLIKTRGQQVTLRCSPISGHKSVSWYQQVLGQGPQFIFQYYEKEERGRGNFPDRFSARQFPNYSSELNVNALLLGDSALYLCASSLDGHSYEQYFGPGTRLTVT.

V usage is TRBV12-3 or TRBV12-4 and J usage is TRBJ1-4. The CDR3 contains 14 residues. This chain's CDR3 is CASSPGGGSEKLFF.

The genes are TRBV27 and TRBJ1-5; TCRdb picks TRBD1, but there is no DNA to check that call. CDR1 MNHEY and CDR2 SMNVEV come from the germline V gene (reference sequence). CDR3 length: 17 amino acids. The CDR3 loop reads CASSRTGGGGSNQPQHF.